Here is one T cell receptor beta chain with its context. Its matching antigen is unknown. This sample was taken from a study of cytomegalovirus exposure and HLA in healthy donors. PCR was performed using 60 Vbeta and 13 Jbeta primers. The protocol was immunoSEQ multiplex PCR, while the TCRdb copy is restricted to in-frame clones and leaves out a portion. The sample yields 120,000 or so clones, approximately 75% seen once. Study-wide results and limits: Researchers reported in a later analysis that common viral pathogens appeared linked to several top clusters. Presence/absence analysis assumed near-uniform sequencing depth across donors. Further analysis, carried out later, found HLA-associated TCR beta chains more clonally expanded than equally common other chains. The listing of roughly 160 TCR beta chains classed them as cytomegalovirus-associated.

Sequences were obtained from PBMCs. This sequence originates from a woman in her 50s in good health and CMV-seronegative.

CDR3 residues: CASSPGTVTYEQYF. In DNA, the CDR3 is TGTGCCAGCAGTCCTGGGACAGTGACCTACGAGCAGTACTTC. The chain joins TRBV28 to TRBJ2-7; 7 bases map to TRBD1. From germline, CDR1 is MDHEN and CDR2 SYDVKM. The CDR3 spans 14 residues. V was clipped by 5 bases and J by 2 bases; unmatched bases: 6.